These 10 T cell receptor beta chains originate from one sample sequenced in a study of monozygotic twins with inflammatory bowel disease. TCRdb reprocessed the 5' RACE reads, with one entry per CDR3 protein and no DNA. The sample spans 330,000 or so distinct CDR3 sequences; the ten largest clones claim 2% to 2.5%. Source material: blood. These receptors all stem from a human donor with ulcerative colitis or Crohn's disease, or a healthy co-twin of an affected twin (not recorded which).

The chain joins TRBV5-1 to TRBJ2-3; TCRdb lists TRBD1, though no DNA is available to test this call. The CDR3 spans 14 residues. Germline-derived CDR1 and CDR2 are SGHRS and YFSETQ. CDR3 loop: CASSKGGDTDTQYF.

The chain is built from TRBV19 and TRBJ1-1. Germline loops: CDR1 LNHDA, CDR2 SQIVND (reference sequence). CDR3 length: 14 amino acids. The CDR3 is CASSTLMTGTEAFF. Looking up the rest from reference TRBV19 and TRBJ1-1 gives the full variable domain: DGGITQSPKYLFRKEGQNVTLSCEQNLNHDAMYWYRQDPGQGLRLIYYSQIVNDFQKGDIAEGYSVSREKKESFPLTVTSAQKNPTAFYLCASSTLMTGTEAFFGQGTRLTVV.

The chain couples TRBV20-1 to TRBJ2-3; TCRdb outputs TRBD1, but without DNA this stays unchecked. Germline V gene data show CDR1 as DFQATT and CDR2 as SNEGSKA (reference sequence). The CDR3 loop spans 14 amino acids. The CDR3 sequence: CSALGQRGTDTQYF.

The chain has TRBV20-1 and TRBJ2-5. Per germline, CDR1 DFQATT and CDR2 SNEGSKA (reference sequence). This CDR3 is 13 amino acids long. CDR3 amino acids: CSASRQVQETQYF.

Here the CDR3 reads CSANQYRNTEAFF. This chain uses TRBV20-1 with TRBJ1-1. CDR3 length equals 13 residues. The germline V gene has CDR1 DFQATT and CDR2 SNEGSKA (reference sequence).

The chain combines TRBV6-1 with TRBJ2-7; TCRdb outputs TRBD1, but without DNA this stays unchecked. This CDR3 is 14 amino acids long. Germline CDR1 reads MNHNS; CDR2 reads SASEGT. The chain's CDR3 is CASGGEGWSEEQYF.

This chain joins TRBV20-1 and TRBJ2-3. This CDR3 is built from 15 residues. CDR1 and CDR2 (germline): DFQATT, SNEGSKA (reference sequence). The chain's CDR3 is CSARDPSGGPDTQYF.

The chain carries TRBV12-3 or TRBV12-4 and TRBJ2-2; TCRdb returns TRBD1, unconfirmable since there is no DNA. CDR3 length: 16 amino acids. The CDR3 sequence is CASSPIRDGDTGELFF.

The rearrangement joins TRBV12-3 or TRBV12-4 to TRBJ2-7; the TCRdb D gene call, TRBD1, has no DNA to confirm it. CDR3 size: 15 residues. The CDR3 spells CASSLLGTLVGEQYF.

This CDR3 reads CASSLGVLDHGYTF. This chain joins TRBV5-1 and TRBJ1-2. The germline CDR1 and CDR2 sequences are SGHRS and YFSETQ. This CDR3 has 14 amino acids.